This T cell receptor (beta chain) was obtained from a study of tumor-infiltrating lymphocytes in primary liver carcinoma. TCR beta cDNA was prepared out of around 460 ng total RNA by means of a constant-region primer. Libraries of TCR beta came from three nested multiplex PCR rounds with slightly modified ARM-PCR. TRBV1-TRBV30 forward primers paired with a C-beta reverse primer drove the first two PCR rounds, around 10 cycles each. TCRdb re-called the multiplex PCR reads through MiXCR, storing one row per CDR3 protein. The sample yields about 320,000 distinct CDR3 sequences, roughly three fifths seen once. Germline DNA was also extracted, and blood RNA was taken from unsorted whole blood. An approximately 4.3-milliliter peripheral blood sample was collected before surgery. Study outcomes and limitations: Tumor region pairs overlapped more than did tumor-adjacent and tumor-blood pairs.

There are 15 residues in the CDR3. V gave up 2 bases and J gave up 0 bases, with 10 bases separating them. The germline gives CDR1 SGHDN, CDR2 FVKESK. Of note for this clonotype: Its matching antigen is unknown.

Input material: peripheral blood. The source of this sequence is a woman aged 30 to 39 with primary liver carcinoma and hepatitis B virus infection. The chain combines TRBV14 with TRBJ1-2; D not resolved. CDR3 coding DNA: TGTGCCAGCAGCCAATGGTACACAGCTAACTATGGCTACACCTTC. Its protein is CASSQWYTANYGYTF.